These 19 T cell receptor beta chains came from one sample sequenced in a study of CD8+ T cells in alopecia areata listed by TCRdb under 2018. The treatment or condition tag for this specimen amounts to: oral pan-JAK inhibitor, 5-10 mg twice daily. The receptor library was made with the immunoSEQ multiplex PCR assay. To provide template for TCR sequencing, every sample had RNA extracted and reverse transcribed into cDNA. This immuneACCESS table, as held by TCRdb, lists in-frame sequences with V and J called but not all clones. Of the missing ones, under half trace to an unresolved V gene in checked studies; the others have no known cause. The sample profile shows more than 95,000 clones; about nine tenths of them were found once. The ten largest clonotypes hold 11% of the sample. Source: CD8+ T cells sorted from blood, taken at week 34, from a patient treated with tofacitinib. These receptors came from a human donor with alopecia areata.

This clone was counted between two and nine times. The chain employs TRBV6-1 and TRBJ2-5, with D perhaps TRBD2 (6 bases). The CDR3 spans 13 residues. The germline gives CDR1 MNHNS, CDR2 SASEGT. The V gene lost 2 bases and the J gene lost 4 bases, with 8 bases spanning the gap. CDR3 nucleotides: TGTGCCAGCAGTGAAATACTAGCAGAGACCCAGTACTTC. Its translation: CASSEILAETQYF.

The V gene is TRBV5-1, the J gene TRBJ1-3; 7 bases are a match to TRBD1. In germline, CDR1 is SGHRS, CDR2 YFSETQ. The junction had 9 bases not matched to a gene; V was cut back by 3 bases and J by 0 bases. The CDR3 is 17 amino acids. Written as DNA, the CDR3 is TGCGCCAGCAGCTACGCCGGGACAGCGGACTCTGGAAACACCATATATTTT. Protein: CASSYAGTADSGNTIYF.

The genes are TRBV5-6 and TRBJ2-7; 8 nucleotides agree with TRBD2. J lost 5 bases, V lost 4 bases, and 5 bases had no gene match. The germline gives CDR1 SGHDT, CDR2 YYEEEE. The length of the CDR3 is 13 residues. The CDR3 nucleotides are TGTGCCAGCAGCACGGGACTAGGGAACGAGCAGTACTTC. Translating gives CASSTGLGNEQYF.

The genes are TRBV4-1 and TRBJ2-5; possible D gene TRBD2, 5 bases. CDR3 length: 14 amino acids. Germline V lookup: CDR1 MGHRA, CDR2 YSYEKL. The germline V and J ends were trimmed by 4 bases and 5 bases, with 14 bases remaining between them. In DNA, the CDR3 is TGCGCCAGCAGCCCAGTGGGTAGCGTTGAGACCCAGTACTTC. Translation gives CASSPVGSVETQYF.

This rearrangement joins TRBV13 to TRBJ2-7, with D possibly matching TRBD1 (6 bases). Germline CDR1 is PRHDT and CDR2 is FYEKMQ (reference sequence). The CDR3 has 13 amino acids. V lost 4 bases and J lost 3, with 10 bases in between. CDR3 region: CASSYQGIYEQYF. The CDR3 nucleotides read TGTGCCAGCAGCTACCAGGGGATCTACGAGCAGTACTTC.

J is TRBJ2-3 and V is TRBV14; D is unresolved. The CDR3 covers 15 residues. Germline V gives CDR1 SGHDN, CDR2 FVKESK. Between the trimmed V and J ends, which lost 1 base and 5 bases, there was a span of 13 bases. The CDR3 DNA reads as TGTGCCAGCAGCCAAGGGATTAGTACCATAGATACGCAGTATTTT. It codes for CASSQGISTIDTQYF.

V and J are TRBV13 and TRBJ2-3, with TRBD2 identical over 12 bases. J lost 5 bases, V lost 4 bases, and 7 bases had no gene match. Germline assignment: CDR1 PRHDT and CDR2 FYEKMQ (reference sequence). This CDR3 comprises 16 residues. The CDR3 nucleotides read TGTGCCAGCAGCTACGGACTAGCGGGGCAGGGAGATACGCAGTATTTT. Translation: CASSYGLAGQGDTQYF.

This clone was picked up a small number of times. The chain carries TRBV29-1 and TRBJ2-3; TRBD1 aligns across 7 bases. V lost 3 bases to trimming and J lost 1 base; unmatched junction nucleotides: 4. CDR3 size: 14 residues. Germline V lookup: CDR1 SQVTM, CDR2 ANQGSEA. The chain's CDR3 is CSVDQGGGTDTQYF. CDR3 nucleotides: TGCAGCGTTGATCAAGGGGGCGGCACAGATACGCAGTATTTT.

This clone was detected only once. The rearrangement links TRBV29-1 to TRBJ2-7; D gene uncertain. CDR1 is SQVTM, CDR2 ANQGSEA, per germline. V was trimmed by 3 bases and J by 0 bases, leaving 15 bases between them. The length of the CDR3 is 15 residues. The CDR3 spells CSVEDPGGRSYEQYF. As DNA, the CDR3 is TGCAGCGTTGAGGACCCTGGCGGACGCTCCTACGAGCAGTACTTC.

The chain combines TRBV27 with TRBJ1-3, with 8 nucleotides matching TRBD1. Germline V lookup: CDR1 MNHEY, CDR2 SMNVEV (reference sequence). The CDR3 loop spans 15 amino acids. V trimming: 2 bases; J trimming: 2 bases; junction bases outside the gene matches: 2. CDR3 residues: CASSLGTGAGNTIYF. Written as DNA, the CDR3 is TGTGCCAGCAGTTTAGGGACAGGAGCTGGAAACACCATATATTTT.

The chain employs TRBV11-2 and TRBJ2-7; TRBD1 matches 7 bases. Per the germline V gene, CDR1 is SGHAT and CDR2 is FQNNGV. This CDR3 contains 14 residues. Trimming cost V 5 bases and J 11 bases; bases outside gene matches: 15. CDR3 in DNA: TGTGCCAGCAGCCCCCCGGGACAGCTCACAATTAAGTACTTC. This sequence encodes CASSPPGQLTIKYF.

The CDR3 loop reads CASSQGQLYNEQFF. The CDR3, as DNA: TGTGCCAGCAGCCAGGGACAGCTCTACAATGAGCAGTTCTTC. The genes are TRBV14 and TRBJ2-1, with 7 bases aligning to TRBD1. Germline V gene sequence: CDR1 SGHDN, CDR2 FVKESK. The CDR3 runs 14 residues. Trimming cost V 3 bases and J 3 bases; bases outside gene matches: 2.

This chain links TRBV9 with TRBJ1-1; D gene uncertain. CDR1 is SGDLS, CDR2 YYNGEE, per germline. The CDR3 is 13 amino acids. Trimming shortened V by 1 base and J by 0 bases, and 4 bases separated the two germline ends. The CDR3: CASSVFMNTEAFF. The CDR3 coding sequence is TGTGCCAGCAGCGTATTTATGAACACTGAAGCTTTCTTT.

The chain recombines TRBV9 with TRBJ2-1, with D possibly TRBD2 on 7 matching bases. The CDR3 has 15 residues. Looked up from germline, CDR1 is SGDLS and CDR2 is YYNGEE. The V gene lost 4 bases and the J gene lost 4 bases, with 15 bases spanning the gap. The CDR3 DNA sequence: TGTGCCAGCAGCACGGAGGGGGAGGGTTACAATGAGCAGTTCTTC. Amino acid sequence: CASSTEGEGYNEQFF.

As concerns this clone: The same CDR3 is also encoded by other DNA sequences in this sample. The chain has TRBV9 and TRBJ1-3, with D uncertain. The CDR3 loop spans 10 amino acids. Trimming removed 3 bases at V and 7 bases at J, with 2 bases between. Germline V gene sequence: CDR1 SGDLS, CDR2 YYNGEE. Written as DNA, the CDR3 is TGTGCCAGCAGCGGGAACACCATATATTTT. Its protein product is CASSGNTIYF.

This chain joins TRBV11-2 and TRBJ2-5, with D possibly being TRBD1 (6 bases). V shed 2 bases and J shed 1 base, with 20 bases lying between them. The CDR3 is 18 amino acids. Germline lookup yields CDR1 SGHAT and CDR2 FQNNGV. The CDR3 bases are TGTGCCAGCAGCTTACTCGGGCAGGGGCATAGCCCCCAAGAGACCCAGTACTTC. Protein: CASSLLGQGHSPQETQYF.

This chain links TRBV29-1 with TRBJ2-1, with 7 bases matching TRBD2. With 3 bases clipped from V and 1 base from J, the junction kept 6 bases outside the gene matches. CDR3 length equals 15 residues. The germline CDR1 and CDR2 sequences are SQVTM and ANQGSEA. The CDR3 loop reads CSVEPSGVSYNEQFF. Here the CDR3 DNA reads TGCAGCGTTGAGCCAAGCGGGGTGTCCTACAATGAGCAGTTCTTC.

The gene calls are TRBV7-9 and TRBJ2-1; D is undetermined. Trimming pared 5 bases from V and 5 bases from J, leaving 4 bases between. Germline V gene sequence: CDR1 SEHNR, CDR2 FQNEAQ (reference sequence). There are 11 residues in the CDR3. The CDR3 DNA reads TGTGCCAGCAGCCCGGACAATGAGCAGTTCTTC. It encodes CASSPDNEQFF.

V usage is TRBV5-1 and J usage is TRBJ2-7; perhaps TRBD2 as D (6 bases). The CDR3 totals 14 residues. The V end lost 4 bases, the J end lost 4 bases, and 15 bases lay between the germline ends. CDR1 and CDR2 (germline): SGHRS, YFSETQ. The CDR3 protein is CASSRTGTDYEQYF. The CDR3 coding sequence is TGCGCCAGCAGCCGGACCGGGACTGATTACGAGCAGTACTTC. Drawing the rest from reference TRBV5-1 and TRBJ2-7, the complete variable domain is KAGVTQTPRYLIKTRGQQVTLSCSPISGHRSVSWYQQTPGQGLQFLFEYFSETQRNKGNFPGRFSGRQFSNSRSEMNVSTLELGDSALYLCASSRTGTDYEQYFGPGTRLTVT.